This T cell receptor (beta chain) was documented in a study of identical twins. Template switching supplied a universal primer site; unique molecular identifiers were carried on the cDNA. TCRdb reprocessed the 5' RACE reads with MiXCR, giving one entry per CDR3 protein. The sample contains 650,000 to 750,000 distinct CDR3 sequences, over 20% of which appear only once. The germline gives CDR1 ENHRY, CDR2 SYGVKD. The CDR3 extends over 8 amino acids. Trimming removed 7 bases from V and 15 bases from J, with 7 bases in between. The sample holds a few counts of this clonotype. These same records also appear under a second study, on T cells expressing NK-cell markers. That paper states: It was sorted CD3+CD56-NKG2C+, CD3+CD56+NKG2C- and CD3+CD56+NKG2C+ T cells that provided the TCR beta repertoires. HCMV serostatus: most of the eight sequenced donors positive, one negative. NKG2C+ dominant clonotype frequencies in 5 or 6 donors were roughly 1.0-7.5% of CD8+ T cells.

Sequencing input: PBMCs. The chain employs TRBV10-3 and TRBJ2-1; D uncertain. The clonotype was recovered from a woman under 30 in good health. CDR3 in DNA: TGTGCCATCACAGTAGGGTTCTTC. Translating it yields CAITVGFF.